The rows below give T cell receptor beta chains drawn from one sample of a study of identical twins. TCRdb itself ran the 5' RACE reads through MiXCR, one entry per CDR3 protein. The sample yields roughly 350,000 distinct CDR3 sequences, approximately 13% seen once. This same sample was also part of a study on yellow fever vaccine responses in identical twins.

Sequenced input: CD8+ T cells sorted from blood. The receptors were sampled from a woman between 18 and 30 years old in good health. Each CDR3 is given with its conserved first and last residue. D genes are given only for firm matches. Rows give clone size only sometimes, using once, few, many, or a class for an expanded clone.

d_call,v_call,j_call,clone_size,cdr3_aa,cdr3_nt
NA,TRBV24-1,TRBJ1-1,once,CATSDPGREAFF,TGTGCCACCAGTGATCCGGGCCGGGAAGCTTTCTTT
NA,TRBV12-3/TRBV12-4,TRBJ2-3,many,CASSFAGASTDTQYF,TGTGCCAGCTCCTTTGCGGGGGCTAGCACAGATACGCAGTATTTT
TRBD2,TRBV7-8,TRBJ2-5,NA,CASSANPSGRGETQYF,TGTGCCAGCAGCGCAAACCCTAGCGGGAGGGGTGAGACCCAGTACTTC
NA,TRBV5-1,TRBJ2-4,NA,CASSPDAGNIQYF,TGCGCCAGCAGCCCGGACGCGGGGAACATTCAGTACTTC
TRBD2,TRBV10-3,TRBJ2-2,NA,CAISGPTGGPDTGELFF,TGTGCCATCAGTGGGCCAACGGGGGGGCCTGACACCGGGGAGCTGTTTTTT
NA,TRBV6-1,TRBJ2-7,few,CASRGGPVEQYF,TGTGCCAGCAGGGGCGGACCTGTGGAGCAGTACTTC
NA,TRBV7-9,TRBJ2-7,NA,CASSFGPRDDEQYF,TGTGCCAGCAGCTTTGGGCCCCGGGATGACGAGCAGTACTTC
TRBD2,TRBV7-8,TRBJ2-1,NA,CASRLGLAGYLIDEQFF,TGTGCCAGCAGATTAGGACTAGCGGGATATCTTATCGATGAGCAGTTCTTC
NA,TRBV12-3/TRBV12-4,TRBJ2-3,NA,CASSQGLSSTDTQYF,TGTGCCAGCAGCCAGGGACTCTCTAGCACAGATACGCAGTATTTT
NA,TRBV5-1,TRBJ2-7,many,CASSLDGEQYF,TGCGCCAGCAGCTTGGACGGCGAGCAGTACTTC
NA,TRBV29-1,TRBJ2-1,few,CSVGRWQANTYNEQFF,TGCAGCGTTGGGCGTTGGCAGGCTAATACCTACAATGAGCAGTTCTTC
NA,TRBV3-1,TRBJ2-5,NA,CASSQEGAVGETQYF,TGTGCCAGCAGCCAAGAAGGGGCGGTGGGGGAGACCCAGTACTTC
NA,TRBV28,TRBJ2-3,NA,CASSPLIDSTFPDTQYF,TGTGCCAGCAGTCCGCTGATCGACAGTACTTTCCCAGATACGCAGTATTTT
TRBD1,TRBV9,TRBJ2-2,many,CASGDRNTGELFF,TGTGCCAGCGGGGACAGAAACACCGGGGAGCTGTTTTTT
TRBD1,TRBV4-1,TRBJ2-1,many,CASSPEPYRGEQFF,TGCGCCAGCAGCCCCGAGCCGTACAGGGGCGAGCAGTTCTTC
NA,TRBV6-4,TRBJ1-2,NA,CASSDSEAPGSGNYGYTF,TGTGCCAGCAGTGACTCTGAGGCTCCGGGTTCTGGCAACTATGGCTACACCTTC
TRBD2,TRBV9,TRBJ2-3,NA,CASSALAGSTDTQYF,TGTGCCAGCAGCGCTTTAGCGGGTAGCACAGATACGCAGTATTTT
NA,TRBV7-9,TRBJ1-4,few,CASRGTPTNEKLFF,TGTGCCAGCAGAGGGACACCAACTAATGAAAAACTGTTTTTT
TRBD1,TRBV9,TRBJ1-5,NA,CASSVGGGDNQPQHF,TGTGCCAGCAGCGTAGGAGGGGGCGACAATCAGCCCCAGCATTTT
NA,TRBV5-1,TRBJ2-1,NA,CASSAGKSSYNEQFF,TGCGCCAGCAGCGCGGGGAAAAGCTCCTACAATGAGCAGTTCTTC
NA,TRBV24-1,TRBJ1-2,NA,CATSDLHMGTGYTF,TGTGCCACCAGTGATTTGCATATGGGAACTGGCTACACCTTC
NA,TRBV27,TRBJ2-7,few,CASSLGRVGSYEQYF,TGTGCCAGCAGTTTAGGGCGGGTTGGATCCTACGAGCAGTACTTC
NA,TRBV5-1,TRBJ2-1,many,CASSLAPDILHEQFF,TGCGCCAGCAGCTTGGCGCCAGATATACTCCATGAGCAGTTCTTC
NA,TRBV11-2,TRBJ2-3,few,CASSPRGSGTDTQYF,TGTGCCAGCAGCCCCCGTGGCTCGGGCACAGATACGCAGTATTTT
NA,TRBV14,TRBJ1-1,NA,CASRRGRNTEAFF,TGTGCCAGCAGGAGGGGCAGGAACACTGAAGCTTTCTTT
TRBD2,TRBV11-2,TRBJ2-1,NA,CASTPPTSGVSSYNEQFF,TGTGCCAGCACCCCCCCGACTAGCGGGGTAAGCTCCTACAATGAGCAGTTCTTC
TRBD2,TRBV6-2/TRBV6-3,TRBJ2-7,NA,CASSSLTSGVSYEQYF,TGTGCCAGCAGTTCATTAACTAGCGGGGTCTCCTACGAGCAGTACTTC
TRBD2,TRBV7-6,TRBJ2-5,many,CASSPRGGEETQYF,TGTGCCAGCAGCCCTAGGGGAGGGGAAGAGACCCAGTACTTC
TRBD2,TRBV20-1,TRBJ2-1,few,CSARGGGASYNEQFF,TGCAGTGCTAGAGGCGGGGGGGCTTCCTACAATGAGCAGTTCTTC
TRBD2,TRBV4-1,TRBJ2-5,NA,CASSQALGTPTAGLQETQYF,TGCGCCAGCAGCCAAGCCCTAGGGACCCCAACAGCGGGACTTCAAGAGACCCAGTACTTC
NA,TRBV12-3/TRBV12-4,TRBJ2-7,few,CASRSSGYEQYF,TGTGCCAGCAGAAGTAGCGGCTACGAGCAGTACTTC
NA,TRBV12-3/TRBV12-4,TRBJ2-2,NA,CATRVTGELFF,TGTGCCACCAGAGTAACCGGGGAGCTGTTTTTT
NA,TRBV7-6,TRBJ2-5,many,CASSRPLGDQETQYF,TGTGCCAGCAGCCGCCCTCTAGGTGACCAAGAGACCCAGTACTTC
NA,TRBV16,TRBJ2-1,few,CASSQFVTELLF,TGTGCCAGCAGCCAATTCGTGACGGAGCTTCTCTTC
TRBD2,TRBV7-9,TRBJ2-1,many,CASSLASGGPNEQFF,TGTGCCAGCAGCTTAGCGTCGGGGGGGCCTAATGAGCAGTTCTTC
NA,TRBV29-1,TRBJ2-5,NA,CSVPWGGPKGETQYF,TGCAGCGTCCCTTGGGGCGGGCCTAAAGGGGAGACCCAGTACTTC
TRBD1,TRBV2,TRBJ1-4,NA,CASSPRGQGSVGEKLFF,TGTGCCAGCAGTCCTCGGGGACAGGGAAGTGTTGGTGAAAAACTGTTTTTT
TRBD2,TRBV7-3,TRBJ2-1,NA,CASSASGSGDEQFF,TGTGCCAGCAGCGCTAGCGGGAGTGGCGATGAGCAGTTCTTC
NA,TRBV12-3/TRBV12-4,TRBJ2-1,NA,CASSHPLQGLNEQFF,TGTGCCAGCAGCCACCCCCTCCAGGGCCTCAATGAGCAGTTCTTC
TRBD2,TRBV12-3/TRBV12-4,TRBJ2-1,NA,CASSLGLAENNEQFF,TGTGCCAGCAGCTTGGGACTAGCGGAAAACAATGAGCAGTTCTTC
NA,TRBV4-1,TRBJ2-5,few,CASSQRATQAETQYF,TGCGCCAGCAGCCAACGGGCCACACAAGCAGAGACCCAGTACTTC
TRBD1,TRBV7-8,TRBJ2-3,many,CASSLWTGDGDTQYF,TGTGCCAGCAGCTTGTGGACAGGGGATGGGGATACGCAGTATTTT
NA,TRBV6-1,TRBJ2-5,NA,CATHDWDYQETQYF,TGTGCCACCCACGACTGGGACTACCAAGAGACCCAGTACTTC
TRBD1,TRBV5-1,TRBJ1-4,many,CASSLTGGDEKLFF,TGCGCCAGCAGCTTGACAGGGGGGGACGAAAAACTGTTTTTT
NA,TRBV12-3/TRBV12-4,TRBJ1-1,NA,CASTLGGPEAFF,TGTGCCAGCACCTTAGGAGGGCCTGAAGCTTTCTTT
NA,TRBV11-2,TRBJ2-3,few,CASSLVAGTHSDTQYF,TGTGCCAGCAGCTTAGTTGCCGGGACCCACAGTGATACGCAGTATTTT
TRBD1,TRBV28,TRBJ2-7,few,CASSFTRTGNEQYF,TGTGCCAGCAGTTTTACTCGGACAGGGAACGAGCAGTACTTC
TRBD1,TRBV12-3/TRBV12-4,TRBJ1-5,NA,CASGQGYNQPQHF,TGTGCCAGCGGACAGGGGTACAATCAGCCCCAGCATTTT
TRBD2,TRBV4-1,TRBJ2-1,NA,CASSPVTGTTGFNEQFF,TGCGCCAGCAGCCCAGTCACCGGGACTACGGGGTTCAATGAGCAGTTCTTC
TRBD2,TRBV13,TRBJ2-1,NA,CASNPAGTSGMDEQFF,TGTGCCAGCAACCCGGCCGGGACTAGCGGGATGGATGAGCAGTTCTTC
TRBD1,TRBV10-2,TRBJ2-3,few,CASSDPGTGVTDTQYF,TGCGCCAGCAGTGATCCCGGGACAGGGGTGACAGATACGCAGTATTTT
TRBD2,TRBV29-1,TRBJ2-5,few,CSVGGLADRLGETQYF,TGCAGCGTTGGAGGGCTAGCGGACCGACTAGGGGAGACCCAGTACTTC